This is a list of T cell receptor beta chains from one sample in a study of CD8 T cells in ankylosing spondylitis. TCRdb reprocessed the 5' RACE reads with MiXCR, giving one entry per CDR3 protein. The top ten clones hold over 20% of a sample with 200,000 to 250,000 distinct CDR3 sequences, more than 9% of them seen once. The sample comprised blood, either unsorted or a sorted T cell fraction (not recorded which). Receptors were obtained from a male donor with ankylosing spondylitis or in good health (not recorded which). Both conserved end residues are part of each CDR3. Fields, in order: V gene, CDR3 length, D gene, J gene, clone size, CDR3 DNA, CDR3 protein. D genes are given only for firm matches. Size values are once, few and many counts, or a class for expanded clones, and some rows have none.

v_call: TRBV3-1
cdr3_length: 15
d_call: NA
j_call: TRBJ2-7
clone_size: few
cdr3_nt: TGTGCCAGCGGTCGATGGGGCCAGAGGGGATACGAGCAGTACTTC
cdr3_aa: CASGRWGQRGYEQYF

v_call: TRBV5-1
cdr3_length: 15
d_call: TRBD1
j_call: TRBJ1-1
clone_size: many
cdr3_nt: TGCGCCAGCAGCGATCCCAGGGGGCTGAACACTGAAGCTTTCTTT
cdr3_aa: CASSDPRGLNTEAFF

v_call: TRBV9
cdr3_length: 17
d_call: TRBD2
j_call: TRBJ2-3
clone_size: many
cdr3_nt: TGTGCCAGCAGCGTAGGACTAGCGGCAGGGAACACAGATACGCAGTATTTT
cdr3_aa: CASSVGLAAGNTDTQYF

v_call: TRBV5-6
cdr3_length: 13
d_call: NA
j_call: TRBJ2-3
clone_size: many
cdr3_nt: TGTGCCAGCAGCTTCGGGGACACAGATACGCAGTATTTT
cdr3_aa: CASSFGDTDTQYF

v_call: TRBV2
cdr3_length: 16
d_call: TRBD1
j_call: TRBJ2-2
clone_size: few
cdr3_nt: TGTGCCAGCAGACATACCTTGGGACAGGGGAACGGGGAGCTGTTTTTT
cdr3_aa: CASRHTLGQGNGELFF

v_call: TRBV21-1
cdr3_length: 13
d_call: NA
j_call: TRBJ2-5
clone_size: many
cdr3_nt: TGTGCCAGCAGCAGACTAGCCTTAGAGACCCAGTACTTC
cdr3_aa: CASSRLALETQYF

v_call: TRBV3-1
cdr3_length: 14
d_call: NA
j_call: TRBJ1-1
clone_size: NA
cdr3_nt: TGTGCCAGCAGCCCTGGCCGGGGACCCACTGAAGCTTTCTTT
cdr3_aa: CASSPGRGPTEAFF

v_call: TRBV5-6
cdr3_length: 12
d_call: NA
j_call: TRBJ1-1
clone_size: NA
cdr3_nt: TGTGCCACCAGCTCCTTACAATTGAAAGCTTTCTTT
cdr3_aa: CATSSLQLKAFF

v_call: TRBV21-1
cdr3_length: 12
d_call: NA
j_call: TRBJ2-6
clone_size: few
cdr3_nt: TGTGCCAGCAGCAAAGACGAACCCGTCCTGACTTTC
cdr3_aa: CASSKDEPVLTF

v_call: TRBV12-3/TRBV12-4
cdr3_length: 15
d_call: NA
j_call: TRBJ1-6
clone_size: many
cdr3_nt: TGTGCCAGCAGTCTCGGAGGGGTGGCCTACTCACCCCTCCACTTT
cdr3_aa: CASSLGGVAYSPLHF

v_call: TRBV5-1
cdr3_length: 15
d_call: NA
j_call: TRBJ2-3
clone_size: many
cdr3_nt: TGCGCCAGCAGCCCCACGCCAGGGGGCACAGATACGCAGTATTTT
cdr3_aa: CASSPTPGGTDTQYF

v_call: TRBV29-1
cdr3_length: 12
d_call: NA
j_call: TRBJ2-3
clone_size: many
cdr3_nt: TGCAGCGTTGAAGGGGGCACAGATACGCAGTATTTT
cdr3_aa: CSVEGGTDTQYF

v_call: TRBV3-1
cdr3_length: 16
d_call: TRBD1
j_call: TRBJ1-1
clone_size: many
cdr3_nt: TGTGCCAGCAGCCAGAGGACAGGGGGCGAGGGCACTGAAGCTTTCTTT
cdr3_aa: CASSQRTGGEGTEAFF

v_call: TRBV28
cdr3_length: 18
d_call: TRBD2
j_call: TRBJ2-7
clone_size: NA
cdr3_nt: TGTGCCAGCAGTTTAGGTCGAGCGGGGCGCCTAAGCTCCTACGAGCAGTACTTC
cdr3_aa: CASSLGRAGRLSSYEQYF

v_call: TRBV7-8
cdr3_length: 16
d_call: TRBD2
j_call: TRBJ2-3
clone_size: many
cdr3_nt: TGTGCCAGCAGCTTACTTTCCGGCGGGGGGGCGGATACGCAGTATTTT
cdr3_aa: CASSLLSGGGADTQYF

v_call: TRBV15
cdr3_length: 16
d_call: TRBD1
j_call: TRBJ2-7
clone_size: many
cdr3_nt: TGTGCCACCAGCAGAGTTCGCGAGACAGGGGTACACGAGCAGTACTTC
cdr3_aa: CATSRVRETGVHEQYF

v_call: TRBV20-1
cdr3_length: 14
d_call: NA
j_call: TRBJ1-1
clone_size: many
cdr3_nt: TGCAGTGCTCCATGGGGTGGGGGTCGCACTGAAGCTTTCTTT
cdr3_aa: CSAPWGGGRTEAFF

v_call: TRBV27
cdr3_length: 13
d_call: NA
j_call: TRBJ1-2
clone_size: many
cdr3_nt: TGTGCCAGCAGTTTAGGGGGAGGGCATGGCTACACCTTC
cdr3_aa: CASSLGGGHGYTF

v_call: TRBV29-1
cdr3_length: 15
d_call: TRBD1
j_call: TRBJ2-2
clone_size: NA
cdr3_nt: TGCAGCGTGGGGACAGGGGGCGCTGACACCGGGGAGCTGTTTTTT
cdr3_aa: CSVGTGGADTGELFF

v_call: TRBV7-2
cdr3_length: 13
d_call: TRBD1
j_call: TRBJ1-5
clone_size: NA
cdr3_nt: TGTGCCAGCAGCTACGACAGGGATCAGCCCCAGCATTTT
cdr3_aa: CASSYDRDQPQHF

v_call: TRBV15
cdr3_length: 15
d_call: NA
j_call: TRBJ1-6
clone_size: many
cdr3_nt: TGTGCCACCAGCAGAGATTTTGGTGTCAATTCACCCCTCCACTTT
cdr3_aa: CATSRDFGVNSPLHF

v_call: TRBV5-6
cdr3_length: 16
d_call: NA
j_call: TRBJ2-7
clone_size: many
cdr3_nt: TGTGCCAGCAGCTTGGGAGGGGTGGGGAACCTATACGAGCAGTACTTC
cdr3_aa: CASSLGGVGNLYEQYF

v_call: TRBV29-1
cdr3_length: 11
d_call: TRBD1
j_call: TRBJ2-7
clone_size: many
cdr3_nt: TGCAGCGTAGGACAGGGGAACGAGCAGTACTTC
cdr3_aa: CSVGQGNEQYF

v_call: TRBV9
cdr3_length: 15
d_call: TRBD2
j_call: TRBJ2-1
clone_size: once
cdr3_nt: TGTGCCAGCAGTCGGCTAGCGGCCTCCTACAATGAGCAGTTCTTC
cdr3_aa: CASSRLAASYNEQFF